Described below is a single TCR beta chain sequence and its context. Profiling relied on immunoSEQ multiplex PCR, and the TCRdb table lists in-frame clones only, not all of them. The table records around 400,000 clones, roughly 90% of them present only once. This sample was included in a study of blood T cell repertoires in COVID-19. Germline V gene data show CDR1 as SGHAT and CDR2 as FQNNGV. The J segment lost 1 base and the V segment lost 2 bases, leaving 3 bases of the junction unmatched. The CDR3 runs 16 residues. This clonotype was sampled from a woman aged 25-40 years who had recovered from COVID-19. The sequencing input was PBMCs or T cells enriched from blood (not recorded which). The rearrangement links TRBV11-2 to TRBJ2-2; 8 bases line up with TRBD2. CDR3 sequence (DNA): TGTGCCAGCAGCTTATACAGCGGGGGGAACACCGGGGAGCTGTTTTTT. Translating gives CASSLYSGGNTGELFF.